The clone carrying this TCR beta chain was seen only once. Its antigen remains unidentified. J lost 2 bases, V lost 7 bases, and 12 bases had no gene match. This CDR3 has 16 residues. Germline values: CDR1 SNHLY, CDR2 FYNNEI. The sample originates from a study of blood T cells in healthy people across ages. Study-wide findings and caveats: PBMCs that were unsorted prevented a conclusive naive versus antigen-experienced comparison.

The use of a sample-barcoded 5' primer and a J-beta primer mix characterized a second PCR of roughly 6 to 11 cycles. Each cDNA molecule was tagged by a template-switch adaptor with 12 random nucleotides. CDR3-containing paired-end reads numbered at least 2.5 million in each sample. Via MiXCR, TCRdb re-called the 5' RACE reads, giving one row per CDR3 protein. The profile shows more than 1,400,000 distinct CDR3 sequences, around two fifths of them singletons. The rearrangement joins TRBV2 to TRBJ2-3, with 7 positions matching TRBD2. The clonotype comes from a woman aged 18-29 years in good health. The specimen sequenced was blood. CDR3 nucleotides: TGTGCCAGCACGACCTTCCCTAGCGGAAACACAGATACGCAGTATTTT. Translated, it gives CASTTFPSGNTDTQYF.